This T cell receptor (beta chain) was observed in a study of blood T cell repertoires in COVID-19. Study summary: The United States, Italy and Spain provided the acute and convalescent COVID-19 samples.

Per the original methods: Quantification of nucleated cells was approximated via reference gene primer amplification. The method was immunoSEQ multiplex PCR; TCRdb's version includes in-frame clones alone and lacks a portion of them. That table furnishes V, J and clone size, whereas the DNA furnished D and trimming. The data hold around 260,000 clones, with more than 75% observed a single time. The J segment lost 5 bases and the V segment lost 5 bases, leaving 9 bases of the junction unmatched. The CDR3 loop spans 16 amino acids. CDR1 is MNHNY, CDR2 SVGAGI, per germline (reference sequence). Seattle participants joined during active infection and were tracked over time.

The chain joins TRBV6-6 to TRBJ1-2; 12 bases are shared with TRBD1. The sequence was collected from a woman in her sixties or seventies with COVID-19, enrolled during active disease. Sample: peripheral blood. CDR3 loop: CASSTRGTGGVYGYTF. As DNA, the CDR3 is TGTGCCAGCAGTACCCGCGGGACAGGGGGCGTATATGGCTACACCTTC.